The entry that follows covers one T cell receptor beta chain sequence. Peripheral blood CD8+ and CD4+ T cells were profiled by TCR beta sequencing. While CD8+ and CD4+ T cells were isolated negatively, TEMRA cells were enriched by FACS. This specimen belongs to a study of CD8 T cells in Susac syndrome. When the RNA was reverse transcribed, random hexamers were used with an input of about 0.45 to 1 ug. TCR beta CDR3 was amplified by immunoSEQ multiplex PCR. This amplification extended across 54 Vbeta and 13 Jbeta segments. TCRdb reprocessed the immunoSEQ multiplex PCR reads with MiXCR, giving one entry per CDR3 protein. The repertoire holds about 200,000 distinct CDR3 sequences, about 95% seen once, with 0.093% in the top ten. With 2 bases removed from V and 0 bases from J, the gap between germline ends came to 7 bases. Germline CDR1 and CDR2: LNHNV and YYDKDF (reference sequence). The CDR3 totals 15 residues.

The chain is built from TRBV15 and TRBJ1-4; D remains unclear. The clonotype comes from a human donor with multiple sclerosis. The sample comprised CD4+ T cells from PBMCs. The CDR3 spells CATSRNIATNEKLFF. In DNA, the CDR3 is TGTGCCACCAGCAGAAACATTGCAACTAATGAAAAACTGTTTTTT.